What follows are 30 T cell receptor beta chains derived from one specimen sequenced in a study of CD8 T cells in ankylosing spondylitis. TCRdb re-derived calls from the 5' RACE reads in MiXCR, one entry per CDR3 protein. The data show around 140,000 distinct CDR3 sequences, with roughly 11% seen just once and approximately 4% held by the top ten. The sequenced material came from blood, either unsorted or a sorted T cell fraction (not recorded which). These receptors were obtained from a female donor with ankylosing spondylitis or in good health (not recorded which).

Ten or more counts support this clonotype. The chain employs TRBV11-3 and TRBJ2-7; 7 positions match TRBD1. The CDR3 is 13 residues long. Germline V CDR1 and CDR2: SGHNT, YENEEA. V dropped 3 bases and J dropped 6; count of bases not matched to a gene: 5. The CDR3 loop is CASSFGTVGEQYF. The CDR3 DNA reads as TGTGCCAGCAGCTTTGGGACAGTCGGCGAGCAGTACTTC.

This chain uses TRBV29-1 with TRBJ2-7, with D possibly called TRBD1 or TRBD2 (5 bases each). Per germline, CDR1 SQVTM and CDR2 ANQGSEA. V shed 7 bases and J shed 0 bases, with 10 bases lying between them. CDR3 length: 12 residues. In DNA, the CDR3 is TGCAGCGCCGGGACGGACTCCTACGAGCAGTACTTC. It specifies CSAGTDSYEQYF.

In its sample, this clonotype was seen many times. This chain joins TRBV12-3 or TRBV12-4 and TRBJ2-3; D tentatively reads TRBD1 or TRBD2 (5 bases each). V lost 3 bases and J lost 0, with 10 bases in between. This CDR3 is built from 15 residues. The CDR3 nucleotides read TGTGCCAGCAGTTTGTTCGGGGCCAGCACAGATACGCAGTATTTT. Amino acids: CASSLFGASTDTQYF.

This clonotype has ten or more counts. CDR3 amino acids: CASTQSGWVIEQYF. DNA for the CDR3: TGTGCCAGCACCCAATCAGGGTGGGTAATTGAGCAGTACTTC. This sequence joins TRBV12-3 or TRBV12-4 and TRBJ2-7, with D perhaps matching TRBD1 (5 bases). Deletions cut 7 bases from V and 7 bases from J, with 20 bases between. The CDR3 spans 14 residues.

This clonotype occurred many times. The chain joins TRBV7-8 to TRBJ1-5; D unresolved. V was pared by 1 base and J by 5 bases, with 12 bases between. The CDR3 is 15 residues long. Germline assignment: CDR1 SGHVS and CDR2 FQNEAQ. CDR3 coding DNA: TGTGCCAGCAGCTTAGTCGGAGGTGGGCATCAGCCCCAGCATTTT. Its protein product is CASSLVGGGHQPQHF.

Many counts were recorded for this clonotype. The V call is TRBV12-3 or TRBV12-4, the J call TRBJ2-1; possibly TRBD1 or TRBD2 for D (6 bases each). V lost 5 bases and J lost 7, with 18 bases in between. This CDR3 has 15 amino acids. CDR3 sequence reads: CASSPWGLAMNEQFF. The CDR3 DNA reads TGTGCCAGCAGTCCCTGGGGGCTAGCGATGAATGAGCAGTTCTTC.

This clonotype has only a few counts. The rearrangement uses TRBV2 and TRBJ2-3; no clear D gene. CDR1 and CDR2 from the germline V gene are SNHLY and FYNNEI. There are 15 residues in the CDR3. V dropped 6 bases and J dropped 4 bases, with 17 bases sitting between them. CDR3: CASSPGARNADTQYF. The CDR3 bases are TGTGCCAGCAGCCCCGGTGCCAGGAATGCAGATACGCAGTATTTT.

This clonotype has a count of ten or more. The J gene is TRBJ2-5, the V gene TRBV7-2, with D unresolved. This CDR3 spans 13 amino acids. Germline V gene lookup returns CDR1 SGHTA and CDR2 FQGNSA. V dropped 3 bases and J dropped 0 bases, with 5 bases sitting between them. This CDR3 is CASSFRYQETQYF. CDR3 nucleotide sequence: TGTGCCAGCAGCTTTCGGTACCAAGAGACCCAGTACTTC.

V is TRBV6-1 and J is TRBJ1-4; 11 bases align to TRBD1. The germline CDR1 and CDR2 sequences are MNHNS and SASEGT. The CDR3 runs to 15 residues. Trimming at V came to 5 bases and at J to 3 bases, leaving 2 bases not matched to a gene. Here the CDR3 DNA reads TGTGCCAGCAGTAGGACAGGGGGCTCTAATGAAAAACTGTTTTTT. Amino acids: CASSRTGGSNEKLFF.

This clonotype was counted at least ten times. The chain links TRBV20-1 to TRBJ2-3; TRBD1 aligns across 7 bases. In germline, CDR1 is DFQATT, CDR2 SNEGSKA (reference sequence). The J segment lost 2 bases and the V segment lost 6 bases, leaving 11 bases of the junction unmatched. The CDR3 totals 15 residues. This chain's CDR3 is CSANGQVPHTDTQYF. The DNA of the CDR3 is TGCAGTGCGAATGGACAGGTTCCCCACACAGATACGCAGTATTTT.

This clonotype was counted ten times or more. CDR3 DNA: TGCAGCGTTCACGCAGCGCGGGGGAACGAGCAGTACTTC. Protein: CSVHAARGNEQYF. The chain joins TRBV29-1 to TRBJ2-7; 7 bases map to TRBD2. This CDR3 is 13 amino acids long. CDR1 SQVTM and CDR2 ANQGSEA come from the germline V gene. V was clipped by 5 bases and J by 5 bases; unmatched bases: 9.

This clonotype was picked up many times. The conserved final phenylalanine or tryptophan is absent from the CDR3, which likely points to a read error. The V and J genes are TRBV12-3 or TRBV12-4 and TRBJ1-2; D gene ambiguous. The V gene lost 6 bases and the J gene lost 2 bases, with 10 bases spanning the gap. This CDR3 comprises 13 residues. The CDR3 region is CASRAPGNYGYTL. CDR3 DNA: TGTGCCAGCAGGGCACCGGGGAACTATGGCTACACCCTC.

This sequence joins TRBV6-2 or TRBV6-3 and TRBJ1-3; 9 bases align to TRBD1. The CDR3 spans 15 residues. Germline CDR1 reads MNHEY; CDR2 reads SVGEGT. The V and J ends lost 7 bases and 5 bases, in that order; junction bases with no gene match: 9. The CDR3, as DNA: TGTGCCAGCACTTCGCGGGGGACAGGGCGAAACACCATATATTTT. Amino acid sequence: CASTSRGTGRNTIYF.

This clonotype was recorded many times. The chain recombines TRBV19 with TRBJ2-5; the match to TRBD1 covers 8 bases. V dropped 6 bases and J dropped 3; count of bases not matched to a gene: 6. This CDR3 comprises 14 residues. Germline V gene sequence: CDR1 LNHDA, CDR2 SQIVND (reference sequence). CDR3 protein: CASSTGQAKETQYF. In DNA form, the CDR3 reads TGTGCCAGTAGCACGGGACAGGCAAAAGAGACCCAGTACTTC.

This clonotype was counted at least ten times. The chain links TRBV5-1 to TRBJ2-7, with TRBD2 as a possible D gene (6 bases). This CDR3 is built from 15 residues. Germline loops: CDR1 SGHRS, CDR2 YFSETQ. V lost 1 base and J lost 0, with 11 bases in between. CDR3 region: CASSLTPGLSYEQYF. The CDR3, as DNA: TGCGCCAGCAGCTTGACTCCGGGACTCTCCTACGAGCAGTACTTC.

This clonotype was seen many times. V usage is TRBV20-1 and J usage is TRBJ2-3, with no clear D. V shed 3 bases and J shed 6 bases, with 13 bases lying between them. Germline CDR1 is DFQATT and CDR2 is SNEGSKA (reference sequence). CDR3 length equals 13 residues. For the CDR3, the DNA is TGCAGTGCTAGGGCCCCCTGGGGTGATACGCAGTATTTT. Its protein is CSARAPWGDTQYF.

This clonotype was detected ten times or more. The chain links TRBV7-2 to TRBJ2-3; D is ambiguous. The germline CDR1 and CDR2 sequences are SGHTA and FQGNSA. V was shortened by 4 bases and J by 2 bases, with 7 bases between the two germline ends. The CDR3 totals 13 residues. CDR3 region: CASSSHNTDTQYF. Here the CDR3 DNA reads TGTGCCAGCAGCTCCCATAACACAGATACGCAGTATTTT.

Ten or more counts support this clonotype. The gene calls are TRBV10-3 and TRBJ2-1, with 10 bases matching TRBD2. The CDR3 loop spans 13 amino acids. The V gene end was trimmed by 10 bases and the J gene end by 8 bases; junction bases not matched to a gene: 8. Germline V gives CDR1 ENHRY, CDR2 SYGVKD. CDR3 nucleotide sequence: TGTGCCACCGAAGCGGGGGGGCATCATGAGCAGTTCTTC. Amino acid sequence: CATEAGGHHEQFF.

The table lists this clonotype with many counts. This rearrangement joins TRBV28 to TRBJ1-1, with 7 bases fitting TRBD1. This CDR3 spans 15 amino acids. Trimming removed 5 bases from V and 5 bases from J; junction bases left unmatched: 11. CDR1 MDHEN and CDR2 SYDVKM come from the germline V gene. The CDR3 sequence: CASSPLRGIRTEAFF. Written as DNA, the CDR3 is TGTGCCAGCAGTCCTCTCAGGGGGATTAGAACTGAAGCTTTCTTT.

The CDR3 is CASSPGLAGGVADTQYF. CDR3 DNA: TGCGCCAGCAGCCCCGGACTAGCGGGGGGAGTAGCAGATACGCAGTATTTT. This rearrangement joins TRBV5-1 to TRBJ2-3; 14 nucleotides agree with TRBD2. Germline values: CDR1 SGHRS, CDR2 YFSETQ. The ends lost 4 bases at V and 4 bases at J; junction bases unmatched: 8. The CDR3 spans 17 residues.

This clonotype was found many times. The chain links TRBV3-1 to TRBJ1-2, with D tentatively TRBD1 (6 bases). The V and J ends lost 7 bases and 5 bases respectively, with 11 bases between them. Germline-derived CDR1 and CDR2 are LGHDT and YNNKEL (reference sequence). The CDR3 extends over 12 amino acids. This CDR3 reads CASTTGNYGYTF. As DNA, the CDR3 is TGTGCCAGCACCACAGGGAATTATGGCTACACCTTC.

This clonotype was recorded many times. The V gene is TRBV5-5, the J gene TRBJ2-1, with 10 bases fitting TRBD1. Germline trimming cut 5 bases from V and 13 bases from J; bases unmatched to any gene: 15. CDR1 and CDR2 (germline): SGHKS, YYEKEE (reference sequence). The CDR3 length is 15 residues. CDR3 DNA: TGTGCCAGCAGATCCGGGACAGGGGTCTTTCGCGATCAGTTCTTC. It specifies CASRSGTGVFRDQFF.

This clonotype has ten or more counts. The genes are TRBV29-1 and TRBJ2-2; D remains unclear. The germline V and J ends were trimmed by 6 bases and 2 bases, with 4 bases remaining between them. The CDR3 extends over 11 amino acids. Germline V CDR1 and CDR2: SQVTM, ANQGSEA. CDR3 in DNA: TGCAGCGTGGACAACACCGGGGAGCTGTTTTTT. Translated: CSVDNTGELFF.

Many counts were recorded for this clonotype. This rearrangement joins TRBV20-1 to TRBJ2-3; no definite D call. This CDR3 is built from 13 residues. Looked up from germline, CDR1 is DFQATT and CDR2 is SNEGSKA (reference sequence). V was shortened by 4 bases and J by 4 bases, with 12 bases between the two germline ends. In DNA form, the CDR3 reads TGCAGTGCTATAGGGAATGGGGCAGATACGCAGTATTTT. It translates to CSAIGNGADTQYF.

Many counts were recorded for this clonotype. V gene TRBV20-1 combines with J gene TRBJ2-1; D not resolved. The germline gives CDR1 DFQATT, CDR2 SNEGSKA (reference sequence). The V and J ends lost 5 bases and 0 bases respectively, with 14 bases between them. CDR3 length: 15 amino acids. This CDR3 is CSAPSGGSSYNEQFF. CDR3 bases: TGCAGTGCTCCGTCGGGCGGAAGCTCCTACAATGAGCAGTTCTTC.

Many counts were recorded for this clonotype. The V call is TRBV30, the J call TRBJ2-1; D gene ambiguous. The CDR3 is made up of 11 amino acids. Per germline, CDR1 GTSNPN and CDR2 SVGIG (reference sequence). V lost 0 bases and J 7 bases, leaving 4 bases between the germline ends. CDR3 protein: CAWSVANEQFF. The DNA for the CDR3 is TGTGCCTGGAGTGTAGCTAATGAGCAGTTCTTC.

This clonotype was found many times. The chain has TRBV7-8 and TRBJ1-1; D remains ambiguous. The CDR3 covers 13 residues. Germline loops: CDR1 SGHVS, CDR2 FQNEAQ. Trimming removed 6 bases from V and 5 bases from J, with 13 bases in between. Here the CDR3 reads CASRSVAGTEAFF. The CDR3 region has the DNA TGTGCCAGCAGATCCGTCGCGGGGACTGAAGCTTTCTTT.

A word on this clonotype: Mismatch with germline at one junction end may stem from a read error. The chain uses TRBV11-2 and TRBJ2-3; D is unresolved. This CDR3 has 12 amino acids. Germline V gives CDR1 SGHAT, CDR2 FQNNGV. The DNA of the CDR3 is TGTGTCAGCAGCTTAGTCTTGGATATGCAGTATTTT. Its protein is CVSSLVLDMQYF.

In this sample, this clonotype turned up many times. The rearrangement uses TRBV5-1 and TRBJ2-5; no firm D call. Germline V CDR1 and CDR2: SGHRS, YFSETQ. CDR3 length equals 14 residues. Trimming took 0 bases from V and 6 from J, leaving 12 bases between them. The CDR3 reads CASSLVGGIKTQYF. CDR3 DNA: TGCGCCAGCAGCTTGGTAGGCGGTATAAAGACCCAGTACTTC.

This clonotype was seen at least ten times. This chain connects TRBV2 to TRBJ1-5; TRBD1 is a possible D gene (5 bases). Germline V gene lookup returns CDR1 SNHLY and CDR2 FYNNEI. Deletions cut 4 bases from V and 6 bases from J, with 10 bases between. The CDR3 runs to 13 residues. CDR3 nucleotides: TGTGCCAGCAGTGTCAGGGCGGTTCAGCCCCAGCATTTT. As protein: CASSVRAVQPQHF.